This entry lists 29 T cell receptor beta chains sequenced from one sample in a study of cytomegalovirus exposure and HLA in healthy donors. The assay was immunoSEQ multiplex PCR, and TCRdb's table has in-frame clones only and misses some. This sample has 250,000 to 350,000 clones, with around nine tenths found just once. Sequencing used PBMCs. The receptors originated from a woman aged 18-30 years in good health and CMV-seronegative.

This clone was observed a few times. The CDR3 DNA is TGTGCCAGCAGCCAAGTCAGAAGCAATCAGCCCCAGCATTTT. This sequence encodes CASSQVRSNQPQHF. The chain carries TRBV14 and TRBJ1-5; unclear D gene. The germline CDR1 and CDR2 sequences are SGHDN and FVKESK. The CDR3 totals 14 residues. Trimming stripped 1 base from V and 1 base from J, with 5 bases between.

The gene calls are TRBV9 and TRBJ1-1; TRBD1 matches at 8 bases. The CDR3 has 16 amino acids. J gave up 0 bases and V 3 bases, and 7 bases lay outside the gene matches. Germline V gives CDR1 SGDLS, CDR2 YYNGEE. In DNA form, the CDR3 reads TGTGCCAGCAGCGCAGGACAGGGAAGGGTGAACACTGAAGCTTTCTTT. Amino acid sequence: CASSAGQGRVNTEAFF.

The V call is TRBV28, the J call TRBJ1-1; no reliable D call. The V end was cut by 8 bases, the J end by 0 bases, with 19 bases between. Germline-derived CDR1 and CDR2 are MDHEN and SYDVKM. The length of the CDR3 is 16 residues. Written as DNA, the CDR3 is TGTGCCAGCTTTTCCGGTTCCACCCTTATGAACACTGAAGCTTTCTTT. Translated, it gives CASFSGSTLMNTEAFF. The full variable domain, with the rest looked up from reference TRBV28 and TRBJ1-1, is DVKVTQSSRYLVKRTGEKVFLECVQDMDHENMFWYRQDPGLGLRLIYFSYDVKMKEKGDIPEGYSVSREKKERFSLILESASTNQTSMYLCASFSGSTLMNTEAFFGQGTRLTVV.

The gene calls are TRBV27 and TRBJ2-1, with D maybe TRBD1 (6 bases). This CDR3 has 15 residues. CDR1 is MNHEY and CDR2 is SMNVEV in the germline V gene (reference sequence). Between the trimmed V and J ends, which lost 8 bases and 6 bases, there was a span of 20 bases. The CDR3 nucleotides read TGTGCCAGCGGTCAGGGGATTGTCTATCGCAATGAGCAGTTCTTC. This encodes CASGQGIVYRNEQFF.

CDR3 protein: CASSPLRLAGGNNEQFF. Here the CDR3 DNA reads TGTGCCAGCAGTCCCCTCCGACTAGCGGGAGGCAACAATGAGCAGTTCTTC. The chain carries TRBV27 and TRBJ2-1; 13 bases align to TRBD2. This CDR3 has 17 amino acids. Germline values: CDR1 MNHEY, CDR2 SMNVEV (reference sequence). Trimming removed 5 bases from V and 5 bases from J; junction bases left unmatched: 9.

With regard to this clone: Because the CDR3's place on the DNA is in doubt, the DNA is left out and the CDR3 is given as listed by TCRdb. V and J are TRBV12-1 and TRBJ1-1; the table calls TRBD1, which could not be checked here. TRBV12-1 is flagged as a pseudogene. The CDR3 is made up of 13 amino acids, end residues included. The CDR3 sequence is CASSFGQGTEAFF.

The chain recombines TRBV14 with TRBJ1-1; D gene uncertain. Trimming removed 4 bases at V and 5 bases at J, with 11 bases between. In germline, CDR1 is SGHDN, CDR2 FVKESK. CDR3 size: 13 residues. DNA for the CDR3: TGTGCCAGCAGCCTAAGATGGGCGACTGAAGCTTTCTTT. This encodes CASSLRWATEAFF.

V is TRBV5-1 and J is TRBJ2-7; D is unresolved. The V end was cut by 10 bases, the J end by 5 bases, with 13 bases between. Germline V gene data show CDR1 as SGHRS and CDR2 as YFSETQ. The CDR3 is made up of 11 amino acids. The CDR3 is CAPGSKNEQYF. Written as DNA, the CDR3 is TGCGCCCCCGGTAGCAAAAACGAGCAGTACTTC.

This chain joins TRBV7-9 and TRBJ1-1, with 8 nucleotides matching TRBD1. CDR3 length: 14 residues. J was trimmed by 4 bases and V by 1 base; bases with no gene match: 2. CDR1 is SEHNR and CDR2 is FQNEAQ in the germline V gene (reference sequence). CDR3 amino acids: CASSLGTGSTEAFF. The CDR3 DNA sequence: TGTGCCAGCAGCTTAGGGACAGGGTCCACTGAAGCTTTCTTT.

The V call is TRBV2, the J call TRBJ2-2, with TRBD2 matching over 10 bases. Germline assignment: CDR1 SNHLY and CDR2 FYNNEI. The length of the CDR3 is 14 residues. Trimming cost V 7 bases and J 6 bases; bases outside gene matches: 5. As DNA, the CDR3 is TGTGCCAGCACCAGCGGGAGGGCCCCCGGGGAGCTGTTTTTT. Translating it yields CASTSGRAPGELFF.

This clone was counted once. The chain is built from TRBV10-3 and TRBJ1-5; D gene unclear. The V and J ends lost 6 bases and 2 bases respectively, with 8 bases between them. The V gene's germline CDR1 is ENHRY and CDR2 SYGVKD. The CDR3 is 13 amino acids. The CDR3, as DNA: TGTGCCATCAGCGGGTCCGGCAATCAGCCCCAGCATTTT. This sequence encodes CAISGSGNQPQHF.

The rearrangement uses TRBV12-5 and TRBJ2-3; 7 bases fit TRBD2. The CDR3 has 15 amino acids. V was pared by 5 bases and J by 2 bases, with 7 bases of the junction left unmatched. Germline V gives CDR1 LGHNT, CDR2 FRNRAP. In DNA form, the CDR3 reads TGTGCTAGTGGTCGGAGCGGGGCCCACACAGATACGCAGTATTTT. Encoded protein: CASGRSGAHTDTQYF.

The CDR3, as DNA: TGCGCCAGCAGCTCGAGAGACCAGGGACTAGCGGGAGTAGGGATCAATGAGCAGTTCTTC. Amino acid sequence: CASSSRDQGLAGVGINEQFF. The V call is TRBV5-1, the J call TRBJ2-1; 14 bases agree with TRBD2. V shed 3 bases, J shed 6 bases, and the junction held 17 bases outside the gene matches. The CDR3 has 20 amino acids. The germline CDR1 and CDR2 sequences are SGHRS and YFSETQ. The full variable domain, its missing parts supplied by reference TRBV5-1 and TRBJ2-1, is KAGVTQTPRYLIKTRGQQVTLSCSPISGHRSVSWYQQTPGQGLQFLFEYFSETQRNKGNFPGRFSGRQFSNSRSEMNVSTLELGDSALYLCASSSRDQGLAGVGINEQFFGPGTRLTVL.

The CDR3 region is CASRRVGAISGYTF. The CDR3 DNA reads as TGTGCCAGCAGGAGAGTGGGGGCCATTAGTGGCTACACCTTC. The V and J genes are TRBV28 and TRBJ1-2; maybe TRBD1 (6 bases). Germline V gene sequence: CDR1 MDHEN, CDR2 SYDVKM. V lost 6 bases and J 7 bases, leaving 18 bases between the germline ends. This CDR3 region has 14 residues.

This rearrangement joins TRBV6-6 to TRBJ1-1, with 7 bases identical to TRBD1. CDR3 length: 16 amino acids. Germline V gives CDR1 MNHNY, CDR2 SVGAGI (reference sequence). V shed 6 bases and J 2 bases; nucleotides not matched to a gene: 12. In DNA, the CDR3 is TGTGCCAGCAGCAGGACCGGGACAGCCTTTAACACTGAAGCTTTCTTT. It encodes CASSRTGTAFNTEAFF.

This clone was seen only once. In DNA form, the CDR3 reads TGTGCCAGCAGTTTTAGGCCAGTGACAGGGGTCCAGTTCATCGACACTGAAGCTTTCTTT. Protein sequence: CASSFRPVTGVQFIDTEAFF. The J gene is TRBJ1-1, the V gene TRBV28; TRBD1 aligns across 8 bases. J lost 3 bases, V lost 3 bases, and 21 bases had no gene match. Germline lookup yields CDR1 MDHEN and CDR2 SYDVKM. This CDR3 region has 20 residues.

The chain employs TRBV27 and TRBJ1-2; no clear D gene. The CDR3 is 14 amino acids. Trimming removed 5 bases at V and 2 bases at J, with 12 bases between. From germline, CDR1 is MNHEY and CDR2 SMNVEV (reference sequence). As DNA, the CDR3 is TGTGCCAGCAGTAACTCCCCGTGGAACTATGGCTACACCTTC. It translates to CASSNSPWNYGYTF.

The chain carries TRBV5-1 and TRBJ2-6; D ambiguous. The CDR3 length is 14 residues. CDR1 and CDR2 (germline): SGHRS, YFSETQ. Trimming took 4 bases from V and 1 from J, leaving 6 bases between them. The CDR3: CASSTRSGANVLTF. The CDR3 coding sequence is TGCGCCAGCAGCACGCGATCTGGGGCCAACGTCCTGACTTTC.

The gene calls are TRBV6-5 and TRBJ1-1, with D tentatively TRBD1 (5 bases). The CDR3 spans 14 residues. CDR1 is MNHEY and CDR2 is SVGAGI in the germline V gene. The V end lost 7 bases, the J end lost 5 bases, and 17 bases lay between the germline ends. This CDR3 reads CASINHWGGTEAFF. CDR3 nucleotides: TGTGCCAGCATTAACCATTGGGGGGGTACTGAAGCTTTCTTT.

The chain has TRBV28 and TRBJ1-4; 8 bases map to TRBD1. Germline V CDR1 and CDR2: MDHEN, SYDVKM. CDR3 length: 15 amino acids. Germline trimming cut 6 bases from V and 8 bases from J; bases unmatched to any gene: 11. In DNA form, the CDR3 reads TGTGCCAGCAGAATCAGACAGGGGTGGGCCGAAAAACTGTTTTTT. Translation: CASRIRQGWAEKLFF.

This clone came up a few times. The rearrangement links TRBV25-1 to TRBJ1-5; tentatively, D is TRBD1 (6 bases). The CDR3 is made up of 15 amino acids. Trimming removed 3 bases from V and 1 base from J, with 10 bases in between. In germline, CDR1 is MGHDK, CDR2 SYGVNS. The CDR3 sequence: CASSDGGLSNQPQHF. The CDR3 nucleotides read TGTGCCAGCAGTGACGGGGGGCTCAGCAATCAGCCCCAGCATTTT.

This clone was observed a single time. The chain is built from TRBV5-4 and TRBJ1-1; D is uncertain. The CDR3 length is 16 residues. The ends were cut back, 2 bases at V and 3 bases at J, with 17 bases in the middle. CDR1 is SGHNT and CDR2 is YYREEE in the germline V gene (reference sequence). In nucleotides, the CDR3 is TGTGCCAGCAGCTTCGAGTCTCAGACAACTTACACTGAAGCTTTCTTT. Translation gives CASSFESQTTYTEAFF.

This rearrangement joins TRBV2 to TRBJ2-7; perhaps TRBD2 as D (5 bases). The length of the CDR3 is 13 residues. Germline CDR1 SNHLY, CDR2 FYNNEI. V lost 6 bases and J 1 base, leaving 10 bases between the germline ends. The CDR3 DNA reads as TGTGCCAGCAGCCTAGCCCTTTCCTACGAGCAGTACTTC. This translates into CASSLALSYEQYF.

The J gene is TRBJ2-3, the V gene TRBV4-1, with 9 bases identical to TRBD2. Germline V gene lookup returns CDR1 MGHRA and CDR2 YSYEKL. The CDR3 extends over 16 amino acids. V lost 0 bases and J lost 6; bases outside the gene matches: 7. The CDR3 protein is CASSQDHLAGTDTQYF. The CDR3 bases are TGCGCCAGCAGCCAAGATCACCTAGCGGGAACGGATACGCAGTATTTT.

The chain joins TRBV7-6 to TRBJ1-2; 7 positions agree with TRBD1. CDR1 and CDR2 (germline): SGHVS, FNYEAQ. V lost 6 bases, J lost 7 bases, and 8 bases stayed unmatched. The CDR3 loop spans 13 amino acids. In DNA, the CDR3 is TGTGCCAGCAGTCCACAGGGGAGTGGTGGCTACACCTTC. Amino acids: CASSPQGSGGYTF.

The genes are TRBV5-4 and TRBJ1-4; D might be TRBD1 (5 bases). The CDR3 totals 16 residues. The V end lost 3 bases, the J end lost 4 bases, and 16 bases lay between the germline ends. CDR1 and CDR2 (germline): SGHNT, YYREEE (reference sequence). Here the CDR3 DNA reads TGTGCCAGCAGCTGGGGCCCGGCCACTCATAATGAAAAACTGTTTTTT. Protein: CASSWGPATHNEKLFF.

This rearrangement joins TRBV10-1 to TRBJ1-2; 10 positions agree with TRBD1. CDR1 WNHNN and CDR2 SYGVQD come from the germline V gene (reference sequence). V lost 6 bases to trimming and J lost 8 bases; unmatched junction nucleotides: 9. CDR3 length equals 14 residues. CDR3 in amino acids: CASRAGTGDGGYTF. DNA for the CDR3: TGCGCCAGCAGGGCCGGGACAGGGGATGGGGGCTACACCTTC.

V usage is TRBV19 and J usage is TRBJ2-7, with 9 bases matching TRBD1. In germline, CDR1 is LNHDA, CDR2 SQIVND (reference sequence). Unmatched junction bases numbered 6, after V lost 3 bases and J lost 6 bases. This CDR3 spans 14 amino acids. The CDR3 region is CASSMVDRGTEQYF. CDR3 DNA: TGTGCCAGTAGTATGGTCGACAGGGGGACCGAGCAGTACTTC.

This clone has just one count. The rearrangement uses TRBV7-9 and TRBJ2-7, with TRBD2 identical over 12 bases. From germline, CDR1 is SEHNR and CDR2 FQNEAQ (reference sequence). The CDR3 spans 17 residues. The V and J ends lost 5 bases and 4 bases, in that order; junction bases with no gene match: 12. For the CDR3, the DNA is TGTGCCAGCAGCCACCCGGGACTAGCGGGTAGGGTTTACGAGCAGTACTTC. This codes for CASSHPGLAGRVYEQYF.